This TCR beta chain was documented in a study of identical twins. The sample holds a few counts of this clonotype. TCRdb called the 5' RACE reads again in MiXCR, with one record for every CDR3 protein. Of about 520,000 distinct CDR3 sequences in the sample, 20% to 25% were seen once. V lost 0 bases to trimming and J lost 12 bases, with 14 bases between them. Germline assignment: CDR1 LGHDT and CDR2 YNNKEL (reference sequence). The CDR3 is 13 amino acids. The sample was also reused in another study, on T cells expressing NK-cell markers. As reported in that work: In several experiments, sorting was confined to alpha-beta TCR T cells through use of an anti-gamma-delta TCR antibody.

The receptor was isolated from a woman younger than 35 in good health. Sequenced sample: CD4+ T cells sorted from blood. This sequence joins TRBV3-1 and TRBJ1-2, with D perhaps matching TRBD1 (5 bases). The CDR3 DNA follows: TGTGCCAGCAGCCAAGATCGGCTAGGGGCCCACACCTTC. This encodes CASSQDRLGAHTF. The entire variable domain, with the rest obtained from reference TRBV3-1 and TRBJ1-2, is as follows: DTAVSQTPKYLVTQMGNDKSIKCEQNLGHDTMYWYKQDSKKFLKIMFSYNNKELIINETVPNRFSPKSPDKAHLNLHINSLELGDSAVYFCASSQDRLGAHTFGSGTRLTVV.